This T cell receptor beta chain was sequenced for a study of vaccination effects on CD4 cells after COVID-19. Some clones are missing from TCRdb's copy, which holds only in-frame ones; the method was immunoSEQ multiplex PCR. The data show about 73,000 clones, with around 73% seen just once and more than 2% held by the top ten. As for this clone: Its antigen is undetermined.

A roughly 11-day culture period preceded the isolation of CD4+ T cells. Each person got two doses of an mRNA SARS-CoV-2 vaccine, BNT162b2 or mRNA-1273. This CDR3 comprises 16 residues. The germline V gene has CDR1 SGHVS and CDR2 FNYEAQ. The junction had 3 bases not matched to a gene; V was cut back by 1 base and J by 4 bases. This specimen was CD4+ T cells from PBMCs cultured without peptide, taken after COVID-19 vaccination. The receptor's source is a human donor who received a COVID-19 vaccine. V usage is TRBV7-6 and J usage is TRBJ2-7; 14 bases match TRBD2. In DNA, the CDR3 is TGTGCCAGCAGCTTAGGGGGGACTAGCGGGGGTTACGAGCAGTACGTC. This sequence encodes CASSLGGTSGGYEQYV.